This entry features one T cell receptor (beta chain) sequence. This sample is drawn from a study of monozygotic twins with inflammatory bowel disease. In eight separate reactions per sample, cDNA was generated. TCRalpha and TCRbeta cDNA underwent two nested PCRs of roughly 16 and 10 cycles. TCRdb reprocessed the 5' RACE reads, with one entry per CDR3 protein and no DNA. The repertoire table contains 150,000 to 200,000 distinct CDR3 sequences. CDR1 and CDR2 (germline): SQVTM, ANQGSEA. The CDR3 consists of 15 residues. The chain has TRBV29-1 and TRBJ2-2; TCRdb selects TRBD1, and the lack of DNA leaves this call unchecked. What was sequenced was blood. The TCR was taken from a human donor with ulcerative colitis or Crohn's disease, or a healthy co-twin of an affected twin (not recorded which). CDR3 sequence: CSVASGTHTAGELFF.